A selection of T cell receptor beta chains follows, all from one sample in a study of control samples from healthy donors and cancer patients. Profiled with immunoSEQ multiplex PCR; TCRdb holds only in-frame clones, not every one. The table records about 95,000 clones, about 88% of them present only once. The sample was blood. These TCRs come from a woman in her 70s in good health. Both conserved end residues are part of each CDR3. The order of the fields is J gene, clone size, V gene, CDR3 length, D gene, CDR3 DNA, CDR3 protein. The D gene is left open where the match is weak. Part of the rows lack a size; the others show once, few, many or a class for expanded clones.

J: TRBJ1-5
size: few
V: TRBV24-1
length: 14
D: .
DNA: TGTGCCACCAGTGACCCCCGGACCGTCGAGCCCCAGCATTTT
CDR3: CATSDPRTVEPQHF

J: TRBJ2-1
size: .
V: TRBV6-6
length: 11
D: .
DNA: TGTGCCAGCAGTAAGGGGGGTGAGCAGTTCTTC
CDR3: CASSKGGEQFF

J: TRBJ1-1
size: .
V: TRBV29-1
length: 14
D: .
DNA: TGCAGCGTGGATACGGGGTCGAGGAACACTGAAGCTTTCTTT
CDR3: CSVDTGSRNTEAFF

J: TRBJ2-7
size: few
V: TRBV6-5
length: 16
D: TRBD2
DNA: TGTGCCAGCAGTTACCGACTAGCGGGAGGCCCCTACGAGCAGTACTTC
CDR3: CASSYRLAGGPYEQYF

J: TRBJ1-1
size: .
V: TRBV10-3
length: 12
D: .
DNA: TGTGCCTCCCGGGAAAGGGCGACTGAAGCTTTCTTT
CDR3: CASRERATEAFF

J: TRBJ2-1
size: .
V: TRBV18
length: 16
D: TRBD2
DNA: TGTGCCAGCTCACCACCGAGCACAGCGGGAATCAATGAGCAGTTCTTC
CDR3: CASSPPSTAGINEQFF

J: TRBJ2-7
size: .
V: TRBV7-9
length: 12
D: .
DNA: TGTGCCAGCAGCCGGACCGATAACGAGCAGTACTTC
CDR3: CASSRTDNEQYF

J: TRBJ1-3
size: .
V: TRBV19
length: 14
D: .
DNA: TGTGCCAGTATTGGGGACCAGCCTGGAAACACCATATATTTT
CDR3: CASIGDQPGNTIYF

J: TRBJ1-2
size: .
V: TRBV18
length: 12
D: .
DNA: TGTGCCAGCTCAAAGGAGGAGGCTGGCTACACCTTC
CDR3: CASSKEEAGYTF

J: TRBJ1-3
size: few
V: TRBV11-3
length: 15
D: TRBD1
DNA: TGTGCCAGCAGCCCCGGACAGGGGCCAGGAAACACCATATATTTT
CDR3: CASSPGQGPGNTIYF

J: TRBJ1-1
size: .
V: TRBV7-9
length: 16
D: TRBD1
DNA: TGTGCCAGCAGCTTAAGCCTCGGGACAGGGAACACTGAAGCTTTCTTT
CDR3: CASSLSLGTGNTEAFF

J: TRBJ1-1
size: once
V: TRBV9
length: 17
D: .
DNA: TGTGCCAGCAGCGTAGCTACGGGAGCCGGCGGGAACACTGAAGCTTTCTTT
CDR3: CASSVATGAGGNTEAFF

J: TRBJ2-5
size: .
V: TRBV7-2
length: 14
D: TRBD2
DNA: TGTGCCAGCAGCTTGACTAGCAGCCAAGAGACCCAGTACTTC
CDR3: CASSLTSSQETQYF

J: TRBJ2-1
size: .
V: TRBV19
length: 18
D: TRBD2
DNA: TGTGCCAGTAGGATACGAGGGGAGCGGGAGGGCAGGTACAATGAGCAGTTCTTC
CDR3: CASRIRGEREGRYNEQFF

J: TRBJ1-2
size: .
V: TRBV27
length: 14
D: .
DNA: TGTGCCAGCAGTTTTATGCTGGGGAGCTATGGCTACACCTTC
CDR3: CASSFMLGSYGYTF

J: TRBJ2-3
size: .
V: TRBV18
length: 15
D: .
DNA: TGTGCCAGCTCACCACTTTTCCAGGGTTCAGATACGCAGTATTTT
CDR3: CASSPLFQGSDTQYF

J: TRBJ2-6
size: once
V: TRBV10-3
length: 18
D: TRBD1
DNA: TGTGCCATCAGTGAATCCTCTAGGGGGCGGGCTGGGGCCAACGTCCTGACTTTC
CDR3: CAISESSRGRAGANVLTF

J: TRBJ1-1
size: .
V: TRBV7-2
length: 13
D: .
DNA: TGTGCCAGCAGCTCTGACGGGAACACTGAAGCTTTCTTT
CDR3: CASSSDGNTEAFF

J: TRBJ2-1
size: .
V: TRBV10-3
length: 12
D: .
DNA: TGTGCCATCAGTGAGTTTTACAATGAGCAGTTCTTC
CDR3: CAISEFYNEQFF

J: TRBJ1-1
size: .
V: TRBV4-2
length: 13
D: .
DNA: TGTGCCAGCAGCCACAGCGGGGACACTGAAGCTTTCTTT
CDR3: CASSHSGDTEAFF

J: TRBJ1-1
size: .
V: TRBV6-2/TRBV6-3
length: 15
D: .
DNA: TGTGCCAGCAGCCTCTGGGCAGGGCGGGACACTGAAGCTTTCTTT
CDR3: CASSLWAGRDTEAFF

J: TRBJ1-6
size: .
V: TRBV7-2
length: 14
D: .
DNA: TGTGCCAGCAGCTTTGGACAAATTCGTTCACCCCTCCACTTT
CDR3: CASSFGQIRSPLHF

J: TRBJ2-5
size: .
V: TRBV27
length: 14
D: .
DNA: TGTGCCAGCAGTTTACGGGCAGGTGAAGAGACCCAGTACTTC
CDR3: CASSLRAGEETQYF

J: TRBJ1-6
size: .
V: TRBV9
length: 14
D: .
DNA: TGTGCCAGCAGCACTCGGACAGCCGATTCACCCCTCCACTTT
CDR3: CASSTRTADSPLHF